This T cell receptor (beta chain) was found in a study of shared clonotypes between healthy human individuals. The study, taken as a whole, reports: Rarefaction revealed incomplete sorted-subset sequencing despite large depth.

In the source study's methods: Filtering was not the same, since immunoSEQ gave junction-only sequences without quality scores. Profiled with immunoSEQ multiplex PCR; TCRdb holds only in-frame clones, not every one. The DNA gave D and trimming, while V, J and clone size come from that table. The profile shows 980,000 or so clones, 70% to 85% of them singletons. The J segment lost 7 bases and the V segment lost 1 base, leaving 3 bases of the junction unmatched. CDR3 size: 13 residues. Germline V lookup: CDR1 SEHNR, CDR2 FQNEAQ (reference sequence). Comment on this clone: Its antigen is not known.

The investigators split CD4+ cells into a CD45RA+ naive subset and a CD45RA-negative memory subset. Source material: memory CD4+ T cells sorted from blood. The subset: CD45RA-negative fraction. The receptor's source is a young man in good health. This rearrangement joins TRBV7-9 to TRBJ2-7; 8 bases align to TRBD2. CDR3: CASSLGTSPEQYF. Here the CDR3 DNA reads TGTGCCAGCAGCTTAGGGACTAGCCCGGAGCAGTACTTC.